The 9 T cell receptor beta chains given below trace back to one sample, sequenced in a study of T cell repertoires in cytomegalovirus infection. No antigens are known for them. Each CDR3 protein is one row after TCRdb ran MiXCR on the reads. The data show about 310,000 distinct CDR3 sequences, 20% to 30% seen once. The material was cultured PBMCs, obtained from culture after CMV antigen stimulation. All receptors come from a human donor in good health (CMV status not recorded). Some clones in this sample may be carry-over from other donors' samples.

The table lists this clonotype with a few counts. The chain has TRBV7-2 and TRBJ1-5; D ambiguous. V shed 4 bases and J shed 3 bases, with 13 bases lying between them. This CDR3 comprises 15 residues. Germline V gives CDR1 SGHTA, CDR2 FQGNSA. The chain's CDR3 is CASSSEDANNQPQHF. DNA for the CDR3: TGTGCCAGCAGCTCCGAGGATGCGAACAATCAGCCCCAGCATTTT.

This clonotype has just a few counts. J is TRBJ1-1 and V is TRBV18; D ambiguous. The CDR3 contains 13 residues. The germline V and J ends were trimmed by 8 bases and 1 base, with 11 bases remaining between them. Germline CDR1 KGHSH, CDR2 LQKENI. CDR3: CASTTSGNTEAFF. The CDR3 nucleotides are TGTGCCAGCACAACGTCAGGGAACACTGAAGCTTTCTTT.

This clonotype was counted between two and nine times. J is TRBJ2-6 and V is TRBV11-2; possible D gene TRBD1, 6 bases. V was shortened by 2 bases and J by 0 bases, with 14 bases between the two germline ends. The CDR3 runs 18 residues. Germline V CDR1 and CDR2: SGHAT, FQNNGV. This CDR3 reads CASSLLVGQTSGANVLTF. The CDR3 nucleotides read TGTGCCAGCAGCTTACTGGTAGGACAGACCTCTGGGGCCAACGTCCTGACTTTC.

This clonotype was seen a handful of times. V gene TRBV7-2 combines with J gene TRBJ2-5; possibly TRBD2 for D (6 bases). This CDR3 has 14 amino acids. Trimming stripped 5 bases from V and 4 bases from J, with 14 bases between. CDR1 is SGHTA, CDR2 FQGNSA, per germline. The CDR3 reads CASSPTRGLETQYF. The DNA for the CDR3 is TGTGCCAGCAGCCCAACCCGGGGACTAGAGACCCAGTACTTC.

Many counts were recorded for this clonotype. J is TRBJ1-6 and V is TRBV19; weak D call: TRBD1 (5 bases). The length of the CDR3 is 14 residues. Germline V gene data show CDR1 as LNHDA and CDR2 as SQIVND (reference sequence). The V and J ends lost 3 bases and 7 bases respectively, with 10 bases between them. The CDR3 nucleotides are TGTGCCAGTAGTATCCGGGGGGAGAATTCACCCCTCCACTTT. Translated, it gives CASSIRGENSPLHF.

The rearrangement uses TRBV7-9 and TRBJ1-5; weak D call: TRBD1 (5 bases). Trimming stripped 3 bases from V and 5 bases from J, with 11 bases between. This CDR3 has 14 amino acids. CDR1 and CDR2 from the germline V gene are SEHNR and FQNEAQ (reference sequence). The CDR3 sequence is CASSFGGTHQPQHF. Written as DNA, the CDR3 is TGTGCCAGCAGCTTCGGGGGAACCCATCAGCCCCAGCATTTT.

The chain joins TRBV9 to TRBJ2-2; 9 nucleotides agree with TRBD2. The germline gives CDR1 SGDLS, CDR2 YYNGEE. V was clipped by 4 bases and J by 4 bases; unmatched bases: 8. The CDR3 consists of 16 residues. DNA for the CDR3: TGTGCCAGCAGCCCCCGGGGTAGCGGGAGCACCGGGGAGCTGTTTTTT. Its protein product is CASSPRGSGSTGELFF.

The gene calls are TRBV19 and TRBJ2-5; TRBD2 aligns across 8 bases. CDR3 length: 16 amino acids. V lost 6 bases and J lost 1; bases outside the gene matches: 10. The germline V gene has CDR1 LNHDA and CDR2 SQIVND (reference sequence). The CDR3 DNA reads TGTGCCAGTAGCGGTAGCGGGACCACAAGCCAAGAGACCCAGTACTTC. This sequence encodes CASSGSGTTSQETQYF.

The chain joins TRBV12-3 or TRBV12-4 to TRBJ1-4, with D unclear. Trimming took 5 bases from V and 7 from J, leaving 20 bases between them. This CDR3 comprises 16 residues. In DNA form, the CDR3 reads TGTGCCAGCAGTCCTGGTCGGGTGACCCTAGGTGAAAAACTGTTTTTT. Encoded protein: CASSPGRVTLGEKLFF.